This passage covers 4 T cell receptor beta chains from one sample sequenced in a study of blood T cell repertoires in COVID-19. The assay was immunoSEQ multiplex PCR, and TCRdb's table has in-frame clones only and misses some. The sample lists about 210,000 clones, over 70% occurring once. Sequenced: peripheral blood. All receptors derive from a woman in her 70s with acute or convalescent COVID-19.

V usage is TRBV10-3 and J usage is TRBJ2-3, with a possible D match to TRBD2 (5 bases). The V and J ends lost 2 bases and 6 bases respectively, with 9 bases between them. The germline V gene encodes CDR1 ENHRY and CDR2 SYGVKD. The length of the CDR3 is 13 residues. As DNA, the CDR3 is TGTGCCATCAGTGAGCCTAGCCGGGATACGCAGTATTTT. It translates to CAISEPSRDTQYF.

This clone occurred a few times. CDR3 in DNA: TGCGCCAGCAGCTTGCGCGGGCCGGGGGAAAAACTGTTTTTT. Translation gives CASSLRGPGEKLFF. The gene calls are TRBV5-1 and TRBJ1-4; D is undetermined. CDR1 is SGHRS, CDR2 YFSETQ, per germline. This CDR3 is 14 amino acids long. V lost 1 base to trimming and J lost 8 bases, with 12 bases between them. The full variable domain, with the rest looked up from reference TRBV5-1 and TRBJ1-4, is KAGVTQTPRYLIKTRGQQVTLSCSPISGHRSVSWYQQTPGQGLQFLFEYFSETQRNKGNFPGRFSGRQFSNSRSEMNVSTLELGDSALYLCASSLRGPGEKLFFGSGTQLSVL.

The V gene is TRBV24-1, the J gene TRBJ2-2; D possibly corresponds to TRBD2 (7 bases). The germline gives CDR1 KGHDR, CDR2 SFDVKD. The CDR3 length is 16 residues. Trimming left V 5 bases short and J 6 bases short, with 18 bases between. In DNA, the CDR3 is TGTGCCACCAGTGGGGGGGGCGACAGCCCGGCCGGGGAGCTGTTTTTT. Translating gives CATSGGGDSPAGELFF.

The gene calls are TRBV5-1 and TRBJ1-1; D is ambiguous. The germline gives CDR1 SGHRS, CDR2 YFSETQ. This CDR3 has 14 amino acids. V was trimmed by 7 bases and J by 0 bases, leaving 13 bases between them. CDR3 sequence: CASRDNDVNTEAFF. DNA for the CDR3: TGCGCCAGCCGGGATAACGATGTGAACACTGAAGCTTTCTTT.